This entry lists 22 T cell receptor beta chains sequenced from one sample in a study of Tregs in tolerant kidney transplant recipients. Repertoires were generated with immunoSEQ multiplex PCR, while TCRdb's copy carries only in-frame clones and drops some. There are some 90,000 clones in the sample; roughly 92% occur only once, and around 4.5% lies in the top ten. Sequencing was done on a sample of CD8+ T cells from blood. The receptors stem from a human donor in good health.

The rearrangement joins TRBV16 to TRBJ2-3, with 16 bases identical to TRBD2. Unmatched junction bases numbered 6, after V lost 2 bases and J lost 7 bases. Germline V gives CDR1 KGHSY, CDR2 FQNENV. This CDR3 has 17 residues. The DNA for the CDR3 is TGTGCCAGCAGCCAACCCGGGACTAGCGGGGGGGCCCATACGCAGTATTTT. Protein sequence: CASSQPGTSGGAHTQYF.

The chain employs TRBV7-8 and TRBJ2-1; D tentatively fits TRBD1 or TRBD2 (5 bases each). Trimming removed 2 bases at V and 3 bases at J, with 11 bases between. Germline CDR1 reads SGHVS; CDR2 reads FQNEAQ. This CDR3 comprises 15 residues. The CDR3 sequence: CASSLRGPNYNEQFF. In DNA form, the CDR3 reads TGTGCCAGCAGCTTAAGGGGACCGAACTACAATGAGCAGTTCTTC.

V gene TRBV5-4 combines with J gene TRBJ2-1; tentatively, D is TRBD1 (6 bases). This CDR3 contains 16 residues. V lost 4 bases and J lost 8, with 22 bases in between. Looked up from germline, CDR1 is SGHNT and CDR2 is YYREEE (reference sequence). In DNA, the CDR3 is TGTGCCAGCAGCCCCCTGGGGGACACCTATGGGCATGAGCAGTTCTTC. It yields the protein CASSPLGDTYGHEQFF.

The chain joins TRBV6-1 to TRBJ1-6, with 11 positions matching TRBD1. The CDR3 length is 15 residues. CDR1 MNHNS and CDR2 SASEGT come from the germline V gene. With V trimmed by 3 bases and J by 10 bases, 5 bases remained unmatched. In nucleotides, the CDR3 is TGTGCCAGCAGTGACTCGCGGACAGGGGGCTCACCCCTCCACTTT. This encodes CASSDSRTGGSPLHF.

The chain uses TRBV9 and TRBJ2-3; no clear D. Trimming stripped 3 bases from V and 6 bases from J, with 11 bases between. Germline CDR1 is SGDLS and CDR2 is YYNGEE. The CDR3 sequence is 13 residues long. CDR3 coding DNA: TGTGCCAGCAGCGCCCTCTTGAGGGATACGCAGTATTTT. Translation gives CASSALLRDTQYF.

V gene TRBV2 combines with J gene TRBJ1-1; D ambiguous. Germline V gene lookup returns CDR1 SNHLY and CDR2 FYNNEI. Trimming took off 3 bases at V and 2 bases at J, with 4 bases between the two ends. The CDR3 has 12 amino acids. The CDR3 sequence is CASSEYNTEAFF. The CDR3 region has the DNA TGTGCCAGCAGTGAGTACAACACTGAAGCTTTCTTT. Based on the CDR3 plus reference TRBV2 and TRBJ1-1, the full variable domain is EPEVTQTPSHQVTQMGQEVILRCVPISNHLYFYWYRQILGQKVEFLVSFYNNEISEKSEIFDDQFSVERPDGSNFTLKIRSTKLEDSAMYFCASSEYNTEAFFGQGTRLTVV.

This sequence joins TRBV7-9 and TRBJ1-2; the D is unclear. The V gene's germline CDR1 is SEHNR and CDR2 FQNEAQ (reference sequence). CDR3 length: 14 amino acids. Trimming removed 0 bases from V and 0 bases from J, with 5 bases in between. CDR3 sequence (DNA): TGTGCCAGCAGCTTAGCTGGCGCTAACTATGGCTACACCTTC. Translating gives CASSLAGANYGYTF.

This sequence joins TRBV2 and TRBJ2-3; D may correspond to TRBD1 or TRBD2 (6 bases each). The CDR3 is made up of 13 amino acids. Germline V lookup: CDR1 SNHLY, CDR2 FYNNEI. Between the trimmed V and J ends, which lost 8 bases and 5 bases, there was a span of 14 bases. CDR3 sequence: CASGRKGGDTQYF. The CDR3 DNA reads TGTGCCAGCGGGAGGAAAGGGGGAGATACGCAGTATTTT.

The V call is TRBV4-1, the J call TRBJ2-1; D perhaps matches TRBD2 (5 bases). V was pared by 2 bases and J by 5 bases, with 19 bases between. Germline lookup yields CDR1 MGHRA and CDR2 YSYEKL. The length of the CDR3 is 17 residues. CDR3 loop: CASSQLPSERRNNEQFF. Here the CDR3 DNA reads TGCGCCAGCAGCCAACTTCCCTCCGAGCGGCGGAACAATGAGCAGTTCTTC.

The chain employs TRBV13 and TRBJ2-5; D not certain. CDR3 length: 13 amino acids. Looked up from germline, CDR1 is PRHDT and CDR2 is FYEKMQ (reference sequence). V was shortened by 5 bases and J by 2 bases, with 9 bases between the two germline ends. CDR3 in amino acids: CASSQSQQETQYF. The CDR3 nucleotides read TGTGCCAGCAGCCAGAGTCAACAAGAGACCCAGTACTTC.

To note about this clone: Germline is not matched at one junction end, which may reflect a read error. J is TRBJ1-1 and V is TRBV7-8, with unresolved D. Germline lookup yields CDR1 SGHVS and CDR2 FQNEAQ. The CDR3 runs to 14 residues. Here the CDR3 DNA reads TGTGTCAGCAGCTTAGCAGTCCCGGGGACTGAAGCTTTCTTT. It specifies CVSSLAVPGTEAFF.

A few counts support this clone. The chain has TRBV29-1 and TRBJ2-5; D is uncertain. CDR1 is SQVTM, CDR2 ANQGSEA, per germline. CDR3 length: 10 residues. V was clipped by 7 bases and J by 7 bases, with 10 bases between them. Here the CDR3 reads CSASTGTQYF. CDR3 sequence (DNA): TGCAGCGCATCCACCGGGACCCAGTACTTC.

This clone was seen only once. This chain connects TRBV27 to TRBJ2-1; no definite D call. The CDR3 has 16 amino acids. Germline CDR1 reads MNHEY; CDR2 reads SMNVEV (reference sequence). The germline V and J ends were trimmed by 0 bases and 1 base, with 10 bases remaining between them. The DNA of the CDR3 is TGTGCCAGCAGTTTATCGTGGCAGTCTTCCTACAATGAGCAGTTCTTC. It translates to CASSLSWQSSYNEQFF.

J is TRBJ2-5 and V is TRBV15; TRBD1 matches at 8 bases. The DNA end favors TRBJ2-7, so the J call may be wrong. This CDR3 is built from 15 residues. The V gene's germline CDR1 is LNHNV and CDR2 YYDKDF (reference sequence). The CDR3, as DNA: TGTGCCACCAGCATCCATGGGACAGGATTATCCGAGCAGTACTTC. Translated: CATSIHGTGLSEQYF.

This chain links TRBV10-3 with TRBJ2-2; 7 nucleotides align to TRBD2. Germline trimming cut 2 bases from V and 6 bases from J; bases unmatched to any gene: 9. Per germline, CDR1 ENHRY and CDR2 SYGVKD. The CDR3 is 16 residues long. For the CDR3, the DNA is TGTGCCATCAGTGAGCTTGTGGGTGCGGGGGCCGGGGAGCTGTTTTTT. As protein: CAISELVGAGAGELFF.

The rearrangement joins TRBV19 to TRBJ2-7, with 9 bases identical to TRBD2. There are 15 residues in the CDR3. The V and J ends lost 3 bases and 7 bases, in that order; junction bases with no gene match: 10. Germline V lookup: CDR1 LNHDA, CDR2 SQIVND (reference sequence). This CDR3 is CASSIGYRAGGEQYF. DNA of the CDR3: TGTGCCAGTAGTATTGGGTACCGCGCGGGGGGGGAGCAGTACTTC.

V is TRBV6-1 and J is TRBJ2-5, with TRBD1 matching over 7 bases. CDR1 and CDR2 from the germline V gene are MNHNS and SASEGT. V shed 4 bases, J shed 2 bases, and the junction held 7 bases outside the gene matches. CDR3 length equals 15 residues. The CDR3 spells CASSGPGTAQETQYF. In DNA form, the CDR3 reads TGTGCCAGCAGTGGCCCAGGGACAGCTCAAGAGACCCAGTACTTC.

This chain joins TRBV27 and TRBJ2-7, with a weak D call TRBD2 (5 bases). The CDR3 is 16 amino acids. Germline V lookup: CDR1 MNHEY, CDR2 SMNVEV (reference sequence). Between the trimmed V and J ends, which lost 5 bases and 0 bases, there was a span of 17 bases. CDR3: CASSPSIGVISYEQYF. The DNA for the CDR3 is TGTGCCAGCAGTCCCTCAATCGGGGTTATCTCCTACGAGCAGTACTTC.

The chain carries TRBV5-1 and TRBJ2-7; 13 nucleotides align to TRBD2. This CDR3 has 16 amino acids. In germline, CDR1 is SGHRS, CDR2 YFSETQ. V was clipped by 4 bases and J by 2 bases; unmatched bases: 6. CDR3 amino acids: CASSLGLAGVAYEQYF. Written as DNA, the CDR3 is TGCGCCAGCAGCCTAGGACTAGCGGGAGTCGCCTACGAGCAGTACTTC. Drawing the rest from reference TRBV5-1 and TRBJ2-7, the complete variable domain is KAGVTQTPRYLIKTRGQQVTLSCSPISGHRSVSWYQQTPGQGLQFLFEYFSETQRNKGNFPGRFSGRQFSNSRSEMNVSTLELGDSALYLCASSLGLAGVAYEQYFGPGTRLTVT.

The rearrangement links TRBV7-6 to TRBJ2-2; D may be TRBD2 (5 bases). The CDR3 runs 13 residues. The V end lost 4 bases, the J end lost 5 bases, and 8 bases lay between the germline ends. The germline gives CDR1 SGHVS, CDR2 FNYEAQ. In DNA form, the CDR3 reads TGTGCCAGCAGCTCCGCGGGTACCGGGGAGCTGTTTTTT. This encodes CASSSAGTGELFF.

The J gene is TRBJ2-2, the V gene TRBV6-6, with D hard to call. V shed 4 bases and J shed 8 bases, with 8 bases lying between them. Germline CDR1 MNHNY, CDR2 SVGAGI (reference sequence). CDR3 length: 12 residues. The CDR3 nucleotides are TGTGCCAGCAGTTTTCCTATTGGGGAGCTGTTTTTT. This encodes CASSFPIGELFF.

This rearrangement joins TRBV5-5 to TRBJ1-1; D might be TRBD1 (6 bases). Trimming removed 2 bases at V and 2 bases at J, with 10 bases between. CDR1 and CDR2 from the germline V gene are SGHKS and YYEKEE (reference sequence). The CDR3 length is 14 residues. CDR3 nucleotides: TGTGCCAGCAGCTTAGGGGGGGCTAACACTGAAGCTTTCTTT. Amino acid sequence: CASSLGGANTEAFF. Looking up the rest from reference TRBV5-5 and TRBJ1-1 gives the full variable domain: DAGVTQSPTHLIKTRGQQVTLRCSPISGHKSVSWYQQVLGQGPQFIFQYYEKEERGRGNFPDRFSARQFPNYSSELNVNALLLGDSALYLCASSLGGANTEAFFGQGTRLTVV.